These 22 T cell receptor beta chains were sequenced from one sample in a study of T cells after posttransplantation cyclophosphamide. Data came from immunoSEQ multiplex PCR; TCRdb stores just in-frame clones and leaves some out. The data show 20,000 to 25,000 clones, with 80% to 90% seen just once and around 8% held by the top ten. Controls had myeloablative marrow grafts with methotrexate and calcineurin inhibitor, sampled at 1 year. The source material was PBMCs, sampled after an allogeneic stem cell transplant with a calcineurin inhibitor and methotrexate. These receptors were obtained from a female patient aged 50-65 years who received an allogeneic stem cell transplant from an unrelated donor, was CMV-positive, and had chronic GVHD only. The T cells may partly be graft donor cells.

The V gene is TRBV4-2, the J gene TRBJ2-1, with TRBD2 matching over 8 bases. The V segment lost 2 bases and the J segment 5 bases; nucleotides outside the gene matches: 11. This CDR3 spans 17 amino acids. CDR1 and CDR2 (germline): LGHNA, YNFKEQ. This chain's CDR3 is CASSQSLPGGPHNEQFF. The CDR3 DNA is TGTGCCAGCAGCCAATCCCTCCCGGGAGGGCCGCACAATGAGCAGTTCTTC.

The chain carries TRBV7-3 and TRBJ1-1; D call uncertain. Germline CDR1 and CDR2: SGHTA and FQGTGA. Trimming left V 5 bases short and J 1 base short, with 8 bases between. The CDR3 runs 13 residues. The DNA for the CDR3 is TGTGCCAGCAGCCTGAGAAGGAACACTGAAGCTTTCTTT. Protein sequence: CASSLRRNTEAFF.

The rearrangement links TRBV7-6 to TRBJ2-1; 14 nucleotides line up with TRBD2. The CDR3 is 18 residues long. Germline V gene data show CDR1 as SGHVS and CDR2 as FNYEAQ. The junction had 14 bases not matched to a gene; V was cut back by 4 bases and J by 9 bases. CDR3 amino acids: CASSSGTMGLAGESEQFF. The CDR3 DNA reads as TGTGCCAGCAGCTCCGGGACAATGGGACTAGCGGGAGAGAGTGAGCAGTTCTTC.

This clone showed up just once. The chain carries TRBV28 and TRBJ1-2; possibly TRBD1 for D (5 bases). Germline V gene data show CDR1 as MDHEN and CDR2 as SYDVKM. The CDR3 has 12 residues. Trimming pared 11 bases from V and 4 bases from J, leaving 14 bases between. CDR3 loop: CASGGFSYGYTF. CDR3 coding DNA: TGTGCCTCGGGGGGGTTTAGCTATGGCTACACCTTC.

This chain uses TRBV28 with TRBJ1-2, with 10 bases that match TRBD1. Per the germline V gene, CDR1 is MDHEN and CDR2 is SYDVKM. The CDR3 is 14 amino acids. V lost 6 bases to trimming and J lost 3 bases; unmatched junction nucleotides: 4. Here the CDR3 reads CASRTGQGYYGYTF. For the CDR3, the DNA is TGTGCCAGCAGGACGGGACAGGGGTACTATGGCTACACCTTC.

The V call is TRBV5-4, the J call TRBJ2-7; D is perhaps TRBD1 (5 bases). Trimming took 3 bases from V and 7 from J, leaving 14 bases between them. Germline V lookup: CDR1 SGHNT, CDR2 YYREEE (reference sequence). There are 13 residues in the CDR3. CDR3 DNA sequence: TGTGCCAGCAGCTACGGGCTCACAGGAGAGCAGTACTTC. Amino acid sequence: CASSYGLTGEQYF.

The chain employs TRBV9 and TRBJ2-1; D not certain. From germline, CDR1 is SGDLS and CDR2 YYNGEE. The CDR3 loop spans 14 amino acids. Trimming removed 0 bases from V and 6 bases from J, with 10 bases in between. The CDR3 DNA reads TGTGCCAGCAGCGTAGTTGACAATTCCAATGAGCAGTTCTTC. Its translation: CASSVVDNSNEQFF.

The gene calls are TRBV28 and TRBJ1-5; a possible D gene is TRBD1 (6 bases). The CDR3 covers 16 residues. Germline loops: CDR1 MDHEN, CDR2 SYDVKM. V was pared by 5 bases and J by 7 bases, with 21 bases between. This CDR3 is CASSLRGTRRRQPQHF. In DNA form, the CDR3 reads TGTGCCAGCAGTCTCCGAGGGACACGGAGACGCCAGCCCCAGCATTTT.

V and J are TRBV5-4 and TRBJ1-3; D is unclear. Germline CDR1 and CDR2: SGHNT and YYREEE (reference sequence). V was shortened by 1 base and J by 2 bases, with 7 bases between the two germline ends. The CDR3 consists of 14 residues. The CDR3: CASSLSAAGNTIYF. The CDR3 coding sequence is TGTGCCAGCAGCTTGTCTGCAGCTGGAAACACCATATATTTT.

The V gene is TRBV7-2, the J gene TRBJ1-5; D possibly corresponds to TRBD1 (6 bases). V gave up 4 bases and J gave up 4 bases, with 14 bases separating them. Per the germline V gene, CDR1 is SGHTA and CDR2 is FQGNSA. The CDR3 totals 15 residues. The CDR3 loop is CASSWLSGANQPQHF. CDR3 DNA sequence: TGTGCCAGCAGCTGGCTATCAGGGGCTAATCAGCCCCAGCATTTT. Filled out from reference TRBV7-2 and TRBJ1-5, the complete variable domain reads GAGVSQSPSNKVTEKGKDVELRCDPISGHTALYWYRQSLGQGLEFLIYFQGNSAPDKSGLPSDRFSAERTGGSVSTLTIQRTQQEDSAVYLCASSWLSGANQPQHFGDGTRLSIL.

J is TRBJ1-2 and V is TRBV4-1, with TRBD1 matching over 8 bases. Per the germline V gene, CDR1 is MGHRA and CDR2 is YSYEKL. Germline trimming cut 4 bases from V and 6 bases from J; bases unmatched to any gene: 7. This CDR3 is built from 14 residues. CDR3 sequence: CASSLRTGINGYTF. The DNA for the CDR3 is TGCGCCAGCAGCCTCAGGACAGGGATAAATGGCTACACCTTC.

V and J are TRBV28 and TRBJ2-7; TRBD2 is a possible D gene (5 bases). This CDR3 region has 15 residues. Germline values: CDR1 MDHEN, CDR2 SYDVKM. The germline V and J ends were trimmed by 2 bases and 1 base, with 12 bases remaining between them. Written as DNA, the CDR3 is TGTGCCAGCAGTTTAGGTGGGAGTCGGTCCTACGAGCAGTACTTC. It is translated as CASSLGGSRSYEQYF.

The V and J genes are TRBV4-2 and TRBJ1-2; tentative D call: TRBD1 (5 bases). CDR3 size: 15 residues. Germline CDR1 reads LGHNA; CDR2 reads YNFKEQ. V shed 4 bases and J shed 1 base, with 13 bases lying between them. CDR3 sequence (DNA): TGTGCCAGCAGCCCAGCCTTGGACATTAACTATGGCTACACCTTC. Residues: CASSPALDINYGYTF.

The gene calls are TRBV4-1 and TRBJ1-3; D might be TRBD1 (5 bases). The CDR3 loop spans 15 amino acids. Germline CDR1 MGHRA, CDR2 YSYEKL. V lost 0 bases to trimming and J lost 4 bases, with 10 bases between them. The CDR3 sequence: CASSQDGGHGNTIYF. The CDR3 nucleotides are TGCGCCAGCAGCCAAGATGGCGGACACGGAAACACCATATATTTT.

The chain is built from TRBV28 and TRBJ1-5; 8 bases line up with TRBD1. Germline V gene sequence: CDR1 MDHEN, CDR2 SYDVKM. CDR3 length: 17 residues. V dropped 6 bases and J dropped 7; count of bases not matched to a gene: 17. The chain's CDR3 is CASRHTKQGAWAQPQHF. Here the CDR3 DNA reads TGTGCCAGCAGACATACGAAGCAGGGGGCGTGGGCGCAGCCCCAGCATTTT.

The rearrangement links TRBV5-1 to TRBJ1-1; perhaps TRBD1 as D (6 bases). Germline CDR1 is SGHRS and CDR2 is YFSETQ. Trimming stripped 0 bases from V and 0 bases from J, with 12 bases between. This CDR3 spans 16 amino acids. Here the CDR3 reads CASSLEGGGMNTEAFF. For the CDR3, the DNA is TGCGCCAGCAGCTTGGAGGGGGGGGGTATGAACACTGAAGCTTTCTTT.

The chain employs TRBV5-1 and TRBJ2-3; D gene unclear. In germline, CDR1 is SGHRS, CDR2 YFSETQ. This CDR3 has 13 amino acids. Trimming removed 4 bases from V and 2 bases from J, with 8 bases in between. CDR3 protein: CASSKQYTDTQYF. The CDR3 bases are TGCGCCAGCAGCAAACAGTACACAGATACGCAGTATTTT.

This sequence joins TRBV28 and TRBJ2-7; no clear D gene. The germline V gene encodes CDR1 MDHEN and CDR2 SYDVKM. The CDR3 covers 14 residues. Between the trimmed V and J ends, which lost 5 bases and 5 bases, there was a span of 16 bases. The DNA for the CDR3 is TGTGCCAGCAGTCCCACCGTCGGCGGTCACGAGCAGTACTTC. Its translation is CASSPTVGGHEQYF.

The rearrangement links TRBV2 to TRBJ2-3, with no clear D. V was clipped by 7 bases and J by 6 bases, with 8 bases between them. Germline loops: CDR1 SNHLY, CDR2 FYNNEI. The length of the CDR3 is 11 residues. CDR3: CASISVDTQYF. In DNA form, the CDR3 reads TGTGCCAGCATCTCTGTCGATACGCAGTATTTT.

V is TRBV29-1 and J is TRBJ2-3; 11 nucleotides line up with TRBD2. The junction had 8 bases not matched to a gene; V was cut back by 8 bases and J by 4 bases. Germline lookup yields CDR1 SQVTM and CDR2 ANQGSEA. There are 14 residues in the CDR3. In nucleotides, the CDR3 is TGCAGCTTTTTAGCGGGAGGGCGGTCAGATACGCAGTATTTT. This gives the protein CSFLAGGRSDTQYF.

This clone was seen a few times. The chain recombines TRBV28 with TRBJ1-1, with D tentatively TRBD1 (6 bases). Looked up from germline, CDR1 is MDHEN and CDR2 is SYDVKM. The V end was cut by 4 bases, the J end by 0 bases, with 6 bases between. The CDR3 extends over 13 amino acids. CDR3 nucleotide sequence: TGTGCCAGCAGTTCAGGGGTGAACACTGAAGCTTTCTTT. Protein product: CASSSGVNTEAFF.

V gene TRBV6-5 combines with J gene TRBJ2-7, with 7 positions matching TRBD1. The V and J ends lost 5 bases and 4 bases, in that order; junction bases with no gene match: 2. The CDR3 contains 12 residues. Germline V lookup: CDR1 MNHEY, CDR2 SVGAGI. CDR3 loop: CASSLDRYEQYF. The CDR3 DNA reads TGTGCCAGCAGTCTGGACAGGTACGAGCAGTACTTC.